The clone carrying this TCR beta chain appeared a single time. The data were taken from a study of OX40 agonist ivuxolimab in advanced cancers. The CDR3 has 14 residues. Per germline, CDR1 SGHTA and CDR2 FQGNSA. The ends lost 7 bases at V and 1 base at J; junction bases unmatched: 1. Data came from immunoSEQ multiplex PCR; TCRdb stores just in-frame clones and leaves some out. The sample yields approximately 70,000 clones, around 88% seen once. The J gene is TRBJ2-1, the V gene TRBV7-2; 10 nucleotides align to TRBD2. The TCR comes from an adult with an advanced solid tumor such as melanoma, head and neck, liver or kidney cancer. This specimen consisted of CD4+ or CD8+ T cells sorted from blood, obtained in a trial of the OX40 agonist ivuxolimab. As DNA, the CDR3 is TGTGCCAGCAAAGCGGGAGGGTCCTACAATGAGCAGTTCTTC. Its protein product is CASKAGGSYNEQFF.